The rows below give T cell receptor beta chains drawn from one sample of a study of T cells in Graves' hyperthyroidism and ophthalmopathy. TCRdb itself ran the multiplex PCR reads through MiXCR, one entry per CDR3 protein. The sample holds about half a million distinct CDR3 sequences, less than 25% seen once. The sample taken for sequencing was blood. All receptors derive from a man aged 18 to 30 with Graves' hyperthyroidism. The CDR3 runs from the conserved cysteine through the conserved F or W. A D gene is named only where the DNA matches it firmly. A row's size may be missing; if present it is once, few, many or a size class.

CASSYATGGYEQYF	TGTGCCAGCAGTTATGCCACAGGGGGCTACGAGCAGTACTTC	many	TRBD1	TRBJ2-7	TRBV12-3/TRBV12-4
CASSPTGTGYGYTF	TGTGCCAGTAGCCCTACCGGGACAGGCTATGGCTACACCTTC	many	TRBD1	TRBJ1-2	TRBV19
CASSSGDGTSEQYF	TGTGCCAGCAGTTCAGGGGACGGAACTAGTGAGCAGTACTTC	few	.	TRBJ2-7	TRBV12-3/TRBV12-4
CSARATSGDTDTQYF	TGCAGTGCTAGAGCCACTAGCGGGGACACAGATACGCAGTATTTT	.	TRBD2	TRBJ2-3	TRBV20-1
CASSYGTDYNSPLHF	TGTGCCAGCAGCTACGGGACAGATTATAATTCACCCCTCCACTTT	many	TRBD1	TRBJ1-6	TRBV6-5
CASSRTSGGDSRSYEQYF	TGTGCCAGCAGCCGGACTAGCGGGGGGGATTCCAGGTCCTACGAGCAGTACTTC	.	TRBD2	TRBJ2-7	TRBV2
CASSWDRAAEAFF	TGTGCCAGCAGCTGGGACAGGGCCGCTGAAGCTTTCTTT	.	TRBD1	TRBJ1-1	TRBV5-5
CASRRQGRLMNTEAFF	TGCGCCAGCCGGAGACAGGGGCGACTCATGAACACTGAAGCTTTCTTT	.	TRBD1	TRBJ1-1	TRBV5-1
CASSPVGGGSYGYTF	TGTGCCAGCAGCCCCGTGGGGGGGGGGAGCTATGGCTACACCTTC	.	.	TRBJ1-2	TRBV7-3
CASSSGGIQGNNQPQHF	TGTGCCAGCAGCTCTGGCGGAATACAGGGAAACAATCAGCCCCAGCATTTT	many	.	TRBJ1-5	TRBV5-4
CATSDGAGGIGTGELFF	TGTGCCACCAGTGATGGGGCAGGGGGCATCGGCACCGGGGAGCTGTTTTTT	many	TRBD1	TRBJ2-2	TRBV24-1
CASSLGQRQYF	TGTGCCAGCAGCCTTGGACAGCGGCAGTACTTC	.	.	TRBJ2-7	TRBV14
CASSRVLAAPGNTIYF	TGCGCCAGCAGCCGAGTTTTGGCAGCCCCTGGAAACACCATATATTTT	few	.	TRBJ1-3	TRBV4-1
CASSLGGGRSYEQYF	TGTGCCAGCAGTTTAGGCGGGGGGCGCTCCTACGAGCAGTACTTC	many	TRBD2	TRBJ2-7	TRBV28
CASRPLRDREGFSSYEQYF	TGTGCCAGCAGACCACTCCGGGACAGGGAAGGTTTTAGCTCCTACGAGCAGTACTTC	many	TRBD1	TRBJ2-7	TRBV7-2
CASSLGGGPLNEQYF	TGTGCCAGCAGCTTAGGTGGAGGGCCTTTGAACGAGCAGTACTTC	many	.	TRBJ2-7	TRBV11-2
CASSASSGALPQETQYF	TGTGCCAGCAGTGCGTCTTCAGGGGCCCTACCTCAGGAGACCCAGTACTTC	many	.	TRBJ2-5	TRBV6-1
CASSFLRVESTGELFF	TGTGCCAGCAGTTTCCTAAGGGTGGAGTCCACCGGGGAGCTGTTTTTT	.	.	TRBJ2-2	TRBV12-3/TRBV12-4
CASSVAGGYYEQYF	TGTGCCAGCAGTGTAGCGGGGGGGTACTACGAGCAGTACTTC	many	TRBD2	TRBJ2-7	TRBV12-3/TRBV12-4
CASSSRTGGETQHF	TGTGCCAGCAGTTCCCGGACAGGGGGGGAGACCCAGCATTTT	.	TRBD1	TRBJ1-5	TRBV12-3/TRBV12-4
CASSGRDRSQYF	TGTGCCAGCAGCGGCCGGGACAGGTCCCAGTACTTC	many	TRBD1	TRBJ2-5	TRBV9
CASSFMGSLSYEQYF	TGTGCCAGCAGTTTCATGGGCAGCTTATCCTACGAGCAGTACTTC	.	.	TRBJ2-7	TRBV28
CASSEYIGGIANQPQHF	TGTGCCAGCAGTGAATACATAGGGGGGATCGCAAATCAGCCCCAGCATTTT	many	.	TRBJ1-5	TRBV6-1
CSARRAGAKETQYF	TGCAGTGCTAGGAGAGCGGGGGCTAAAGAGACCCAGTACTTC	.	TRBD2	TRBJ2-5	TRBV20-1
CASTQGQGANTGELFF	TGCGCCAGCACCCAGGGGCAGGGAGCGAACACCGGGGAGCTGTTTTTT	many	.	TRBJ2-2	TRBV4-1
CSVVPGQGITEAFF	TGCAGCGTTGTACCGGGACAGGGAATCACTGAAGCTTTCTTT	.	TRBD1	TRBJ1-1	TRBV29-1
CASSIGTGLYEQYF	TGTGCCAGCAGTATCGGGACAGGGCTCTACGAGCAGTACTTC	many	TRBD1	TRBJ2-7	TRBV28
CASSSPGLGNTEAFF	TGTGCCAGCAGTTCCCCGGGCCTGGGGAACACTGAAGCTTTCTTT	many	.	TRBJ1-1	TRBV28